Reported below is one T cell receptor beta chain. Using immunoSEQ multiplex PCR, the repertoire was profiled, and TCRdb retains in-frame clones only, with some absent. The sample carries 130,000 to 150,000 clones, around 84% recorded once. The sample originates from a study of blood T cell repertoires in COVID-19. At the level of the study: Spain, Italy and the United States supplied samples that represented acute and convalescent COVID-19. Sources were T cells, B-cell-depleted T cells, or PBMCs; the material itself was cDNA or gDNA.

This CDR3 region has 15 residues. The germline V gene encodes CDR1 SNHLY and CDR2 FYNNEI. V was trimmed by 6 bases and J by 6 bases, leaving 17 bases between them. The sample was peripheral blood. The TCR originated in a human donor in a cohort sampled during active COVID-19. The V call is TRBV2, the J call TRBJ1-4; a weak D match, TRBD1 (5 bases). The CDR3 spells CASRPRGEVDEKLFF. CDR3 bases: TGTGCCAGCAGACCTCGGGGGGAAGTGGATGAAAAACTGTTTTTT.